This TCR beta chain was identified in a study of graft-versus-host responses after intestinal transplantation. To note about this clone: The target antigen is unknown.

The CDR3 covers 16 residues. J lost 3 bases, V lost 0 bases, and 8 bases had no gene match. The germline V gene encodes CDR1 LGHNA and CDR2 YSLEER. Study outcomes and limitations: There was an association between peak levels of circulating GvH clones and early post-transplant HvG declines.

Method: immunoSEQ multiplex PCR; TCRdb's copy keeps in-frame clones and lacks some. This sample carries some 120,000 clones, roughly 93% of them seen once, and the ten largest clones take more than 0.9%. This specimen consisted of unstimulated CD8+ T cells sorted from spleen or lymph node cells, obtained before transplant. The origin of this receptor is a human donor who was the organ donor for an intestinal transplant. This chain connects TRBV4-3 to TRBJ2-7; TRBD1 matches 7 bases. This chain's CDR3 is CASSQEMWDSYYEQYF. CDR3 DNA: TGCGCCAGCAGCCAAGAAATGTGGGACAGCTACTACGAGCAGTACTTC.